This entry is about one T cell receptor (beta chain). The target antigen is unknown. Data came from immunoSEQ multiplex PCR; TCRdb stores just in-frame clones and leaves some out. This table holds about 160,000 clones, approximately 96% found once. These data are taken from a study of cytomegalovirus exposure and HLA in healthy donors. The study, taken as a whole, reports: Three chains tied to CMV proved CMV antigen-specific in vitro.

Looked up from germline, CDR1 is SGHDT and CDR2 is YYEEEE. The CDR3 has 14 residues. Trimming left V 2 bases short and J 1 base short, with 9 bases between. The donors were in the approximately 120-subject validation cohort; that cohort was separate from the roughly 680-subject first cohort. Sequenced sample: PBMCs. The clonotype comes from a young woman in good health and CMV-seronegative. V usage is TRBV5-6 and J usage is TRBJ1-1; D might be TRBD1 (6 bases). The CDR3 DNA sequence: TGTGCCAGCAGCTTTCTGACAGGGAACACTGAAGCTTTCTTT. As protein: CASSFLTGNTEAFF.